Following are 2 T cell receptor beta chains from one sample sequenced in a study of pediatric ulcerative colitis. Rectal tissue came from one to two pinch biopsies taken at colonoscopy. Assay used: immunoSEQ multiplex PCR; TCRdb lists only in-frame clones, some missing. The data hold 40,000 to 60,000 clones, with under 80% observed a single time. The sample taken for sequencing was gut tissue. The receptors come from a girl aged 5-17 years with moderate ulcerative colitis.

The chain uses TRBV19 and TRBJ1-1, with D perhaps TRBD1 (6 bases). Germline CDR1 reads LNHDA; CDR2 reads SQIVND (reference sequence). Trimming removed 11 bases from V and 11 bases from J, with 21 bases in between. The CDR3 covers 12 residues. The CDR3 is CACNHEGGRAFF. The CDR3 DNA sequence: TGTGCCTGCAACCACGAGGGGGGGCGGGCTTTCTTT.

The V gene is TRBV2, the J gene TRBJ2-5; D unresolved. V lost 11 bases and J lost 0, with 13 bases in between. The CDR3 runs to 13 residues. Germline V gene lookup returns CDR1 SNHLY and CDR2 FYNNEI. The CDR3 here is CASRSGYQETQYF. The CDR3 coding sequence is TGTGCCTCCCGAAGTGGGTACCAAGAGACCCAGTACTTC.